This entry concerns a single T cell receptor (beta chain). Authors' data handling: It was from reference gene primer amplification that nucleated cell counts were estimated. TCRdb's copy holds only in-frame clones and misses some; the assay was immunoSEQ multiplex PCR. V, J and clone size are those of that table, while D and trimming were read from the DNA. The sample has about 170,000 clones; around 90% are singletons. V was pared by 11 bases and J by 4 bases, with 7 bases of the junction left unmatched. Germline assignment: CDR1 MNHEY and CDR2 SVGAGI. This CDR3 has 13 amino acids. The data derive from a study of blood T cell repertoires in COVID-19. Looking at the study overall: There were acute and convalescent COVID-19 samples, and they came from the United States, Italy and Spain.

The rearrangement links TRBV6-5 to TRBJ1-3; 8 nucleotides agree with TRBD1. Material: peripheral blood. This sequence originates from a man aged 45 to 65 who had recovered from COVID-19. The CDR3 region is CASRQGAGNTIYF. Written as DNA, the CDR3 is TGTGCCTCAAGGCAGGGGGCAGGAAACACCATATATTTT.